This is a list of T cell receptor beta chains from one sample in a study of T cells in Graves' hyperthyroidism and ophthalmopathy. TCRdb re-derived calls from the multiplex PCR reads in MiXCR, one entry per CDR3 protein. The sample lists nearly 110,000 distinct CDR3 sequences, about a sixth occurring once. Specimen: blood. These receptors were obtained from a woman aged 45 to 65 with Graves' hyperthyroidism. CDR3s include the opening cysteine and the closing phenylalanine or tryptophan. D genes are given only for firm matches. Expanded clones are given a class, and other clones once, few, many or no size at all.

J | size | V | D | DNA | CDR3
TRBJ2-1 | many | TRBV5-1 | TRBD2 | TGCGCCAGCAGCTTGAAACCGGCTAGCGGGAGTGTCAATGAGCAGTTCTTC | CASSLKPASGSVNEQFF
TRBJ2-3 | many | TRBV6-1 | TRBD2 | TGTGCCAGCAGTTCCCAGCGGGAGGGCTCAGATACGCAGTATTTT | CASSSQREGSDTQYF
TRBJ2-7 | - | TRBV12-3/TRBV12-4 | TRBD1 | TGTGCCAGCAGGCTCGGGACAGGGGTCGAGCAGTACTTC | CASRLGTGVEQYF
TRBJ2-1 | few | TRBV7-9 | - | TGTGCCAGCAGCGGGAGCTACGACAATGAGCAGTTCTTC | CASSGSYDNEQFF
TRBJ2-7 | many | TRBV15 | - | TGTGCCACCAGCAGAGATCAGCGACCAGGACCAGGGAACGAGCAGTACTTC | CATSRDQRPGPGNEQYF
TRBJ2-5 | - | TRBV20-1 | - | TGCAGTGCCCCCGGGACCGGGGCGGAGACCCAGTACTTC | CSAPGTGAETQYF
TRBJ1-6 | many | TRBV5-6 | TRBD1 | TGTGCCAGCAGCCCCGGACAGGGTTCCTATAATTCACCCCTCCACTTT | CASSPGQGSYNSPLHF
TRBJ2-2 | - | TRBV6-1 | TRBD2 | TGTGCCAGCAGTACCCCGGGACTAGCGGGAGGAACCGGGGAGCTGTTTTTT | CASSTPGLAGGTGELFF
TRBJ1-4 | - | TRBV2 | TRBD1 | TGTGCCAGCATACTCTCCCCTCCGAGGACAGGGTATAATGAAAAACTGTTTTTT | CASILSPPRTGYNEKLFF
TRBJ2-1 | many | TRBV19 | - | TGTGCCAGTGGGGAACAGAGCAGTCTGGTTGGAAATGAGCAGTTCTTC | CASGEQSSLVGNEQFF
TRBJ2-5 | many | TRBV6-1 | - | TGTGCCAGCAGTGGTCCCGGGGGACGCTTGGAGACCCAGTACTTC | CASSGPGGRLETQYF
TRBJ1-5 | - | TRBV27 | - | TGTGCCAGCAGTTTATTAGGTGGGGAGGGCCAGCCCCAGCATTTT | CASSLLGGEGQPQHF
TRBJ1-2 | few | TRBV5-4 | TRBD1 | TGTGCCAGCAAAGGGACAGGGGAAGGCTATGGCTACACCTTC | CASKGTGEGYGYTF
TRBJ1-1 | many | TRBV28 | - | TGTGCCAGCAGTTTAACGGGTGGGACTGAAGCTTTCTTT | CASSLTGGTEAFF
TRBJ1-5 | many | TRBV10-2 | - | TGCGCCAGCAGTGAGGGGTTGTTCTGGGACCACAATCAGCCCCAGCATTTT | CASSEGLFWDHNQPQHF
TRBJ1-1 | many | TRBV7-9 | - | TGTGCCAGCAGCTTAGTGGGGAGGGGAAACACTGAAGCTTTCTTT | CASSLVGRGNTEAFF
TRBJ2-1 | many | TRBV20-1 | TRBD2 | TGCAGTGCTAGTTTTCTAGCGGGAGTAGGTAATGAGCAGTTCTTC | CSASFLAGVGNEQFF
TRBJ1-2 | many | TRBV29-1 | - | TGCAGCGTTGATAGGCAGGACTATGGCTACACCTTC | CSVDRQDYGYTF
TRBJ2-1 | many | TRBV2 | - | TGTGCCAGCAGTGGGACTCTACGGGATGAGCAGTTCTTC | CASSGTLRDEQFF
TRBJ1-1 | many | TRBV6-1 | - | TGTGCCAGCAGTTTTTCCAGGGACATTGAAGCTTTCTTT | CASSFSRDIEAFF
TRBJ1-5 | medium-sized | TRBV28 | TRBD1 | TGTGCCAGCAGCAACACAGGGGGCGGTCAGCCCCAGCATTTT | CASSNTGGGQPQHF
TRBJ1-2 | many | TRBV2 | TRBD1 | TGTGCCAGCAGTGCTGCAGGGGGTAGGACGGGCTACACCTTC | CASSAAGGRTGYTF
TRBJ1-4 | many | TRBV12-3/TRBV12-4 | TRBD1 | TGTGCCAGCAGTCCGACAGGGCCTAATGAAAAACTGTTTTTT | CASSPTGPNEKLFF
TRBJ2-2 | few | TRBV10-3 | - | TGTGCCATCAGTGAGTCCGGGGAGCTGTTTTTT | CAISESGELFF